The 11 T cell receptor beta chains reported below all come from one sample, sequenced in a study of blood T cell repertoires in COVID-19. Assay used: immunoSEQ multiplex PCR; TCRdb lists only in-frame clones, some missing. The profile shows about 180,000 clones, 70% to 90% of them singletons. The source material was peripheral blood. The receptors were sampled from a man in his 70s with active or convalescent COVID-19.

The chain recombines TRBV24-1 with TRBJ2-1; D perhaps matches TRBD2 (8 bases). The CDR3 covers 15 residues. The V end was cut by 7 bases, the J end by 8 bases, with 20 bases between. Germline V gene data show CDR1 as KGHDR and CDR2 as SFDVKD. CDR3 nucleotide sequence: TGTGCCACCAGCTACAGGGGCGGGGGGTACCATGAGCAGTTCTTC. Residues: CATSYRGGGYHEQFF.

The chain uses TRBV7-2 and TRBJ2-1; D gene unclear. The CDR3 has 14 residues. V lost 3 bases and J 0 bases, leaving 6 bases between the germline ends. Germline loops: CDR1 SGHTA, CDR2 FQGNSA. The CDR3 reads CASSFRSSYNEQFF. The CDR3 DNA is TGTGCCAGCAGCTTTAGGAGCTCCTACAATGAGCAGTTCTTC.

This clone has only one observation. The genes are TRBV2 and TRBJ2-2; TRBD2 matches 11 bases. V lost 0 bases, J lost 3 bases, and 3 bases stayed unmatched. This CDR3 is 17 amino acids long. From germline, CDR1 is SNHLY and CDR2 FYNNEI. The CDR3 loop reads CASSEARLAGHTGELFF. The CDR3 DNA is TGTGCCAGCAGTGAAGCCCGACTAGCGGGGCACACCGGGGAGCTGTTTTTT.

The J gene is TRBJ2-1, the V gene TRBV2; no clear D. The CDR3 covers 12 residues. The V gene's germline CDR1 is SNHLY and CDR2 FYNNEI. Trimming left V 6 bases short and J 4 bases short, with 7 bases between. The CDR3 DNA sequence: TGTGCCAGCAGCCGGTATTACAATGAGCAGTTCTTC. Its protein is CASSRYYNEQFF.

Here the CDR3 reads CASSLAQASFTEAFF. CDR3 nucleotides: TGCGCCAGCAGCTTGGCGCAGGCGAGTTTCACTGAAGCTTTCTTT. The J gene is TRBJ1-1, the V gene TRBV5-1; D call uncertain. Germline lookup yields CDR1 SGHRS and CDR2 YFSETQ. The CDR3 sequence is 15 residues long. V lost 0 bases, J lost 4 bases, and 13 bases lay in between.

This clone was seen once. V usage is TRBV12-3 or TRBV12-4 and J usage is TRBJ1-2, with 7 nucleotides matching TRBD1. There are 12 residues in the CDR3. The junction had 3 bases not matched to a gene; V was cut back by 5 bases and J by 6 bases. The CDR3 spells CASSIDRDGYTF. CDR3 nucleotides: TGTGCCAGCAGTATAGACAGGGATGGCTACACCTTC.

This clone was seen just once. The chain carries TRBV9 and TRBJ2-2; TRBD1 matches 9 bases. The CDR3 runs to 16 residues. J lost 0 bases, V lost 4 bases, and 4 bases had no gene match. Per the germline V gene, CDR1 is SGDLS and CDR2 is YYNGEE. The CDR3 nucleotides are TGTGCCAGCAGCTTCCGGGACAGGGCGAACACCGGGGAGCTGTTTTTT. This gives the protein CASSFRDRANTGELFF.

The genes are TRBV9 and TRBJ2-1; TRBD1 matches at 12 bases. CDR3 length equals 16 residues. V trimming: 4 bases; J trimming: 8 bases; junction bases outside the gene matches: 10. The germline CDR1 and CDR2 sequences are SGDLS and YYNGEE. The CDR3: CASSISGTGGSDEQFF. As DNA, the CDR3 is TGTGCCAGCAGCATATCCGGGACAGGGGGCTCGGATGAGCAGTTCTTC.

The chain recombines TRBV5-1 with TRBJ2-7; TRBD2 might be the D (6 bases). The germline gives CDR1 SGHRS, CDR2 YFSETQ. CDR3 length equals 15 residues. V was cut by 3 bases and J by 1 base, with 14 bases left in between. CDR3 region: CASSSGTGKSYEQYF. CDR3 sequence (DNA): TGCGCCAGCAGCTCTGGGACTGGGAAATCCTACGAGCAGTACTTC.

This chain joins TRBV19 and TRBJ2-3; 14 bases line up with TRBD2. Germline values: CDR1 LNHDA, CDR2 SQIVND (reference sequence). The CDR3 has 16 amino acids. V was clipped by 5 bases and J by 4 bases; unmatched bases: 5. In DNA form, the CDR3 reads TGTGCCAGTAGTCCGGCGACTAGCGGGGGGGCAGATACGCAGTATTTT. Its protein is CASSPATSGGADTQYF.

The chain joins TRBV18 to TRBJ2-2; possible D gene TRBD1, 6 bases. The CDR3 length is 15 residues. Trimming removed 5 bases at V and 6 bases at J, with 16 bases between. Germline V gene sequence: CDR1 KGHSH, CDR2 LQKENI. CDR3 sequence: CASSSAGTWPGELFF. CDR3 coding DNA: TGTGCCAGCTCATCTGCCGGGACATGGCCCGGGGAGCTGTTTTTT.